This entry concerns a single T cell receptor beta chain. The final CDR3 position lacks the conserved phenylalanine or tryptophan, pointing to a likely read error. The DNA is omitted, as the CDR3 cannot be located on it reliably, and the CDR3 follows TCRdb's listing. This entry is derived from a study of tumor and adjacent non-tumor tissue in lung cancer. Three rounds of nested PCR, following a modified ARM-PCR protocol, produced the TCRbeta library. TCRdb reanalysed the multiplex PCR reads using MiXCR and keeps one entry per CDR3 protein. The sample consists of about 80,000 distinct CDR3 sequences, around 86% of them appearing once. This sample's RNA came from whole unsorted tissue. Germline loops: CDR1 SGHKS, CDR2 YYEKEE (reference sequence). Ends included, the CDR3 has 15 residues.

This chain links TRBV5-5 with TRBJ2-3. What was sequenced was lung tumor tissue. The receptor was isolated from a woman between 45 and 65 years old with non-small cell lung cancer. This CDR3 is CTSSLVLIGTDTQYL.